The rows below give T cell receptor beta chains drawn from one sample of a study of blood T cells in healthy people across ages. TCRdb independently ran MiXCR on the 5' RACE reads; one entry per CDR3 protein. The sample contains 700,000 or so distinct CDR3 sequences, around 43% of which appear only once. Sequenced material: blood. The receptors shown here come from an older man in good health. Each CDR3 is given with its conserved first and last residue. A D gene is named only where the DNA matches it firmly. The listing skips clone size in some rows; elsewhere it reads once, few, many or a size class.

v_call: TRBV4-1
clone_size: .
cdr3_length: 15
j_call: TRBJ2-7
d_call: TRBD1
cdr3_aa: CASSQATGNLYEQYF
cdr3_nt: TGCGCCAGCAGCCAAGCGACAGGGAACCTCTACGAGCAGTACTTC

v_call: TRBV28
clone_size: once
cdr3_length: 15
j_call: TRBJ2-7
d_call: .
cdr3_aa: CASSSIRDFTYEQYF
cdr3_nt: TGTGCCAGCAGTTCAATCCGGGACTTCACCTACGAGCAGTACTTC

v_call: TRBV14
clone_size: few
cdr3_length: 16
j_call: TRBJ1-2
d_call: .
cdr3_aa: CASSQDLTDANYGYTF
cdr3_nt: TGTGCCAGCAGCCAAGATCTAACAGATGCTAACTATGGCTACACCTTC

v_call: TRBV7-9
clone_size: .
cdr3_length: 15
j_call: TRBJ2-7
d_call: TRBD1
cdr3_aa: CASSYLGQGSHEQYF
cdr3_nt: TGTGCCAGCAGCTACTTGGGACAGGGCAGCCACGAGCAGTACTTC

v_call: TRBV30
clone_size: few
cdr3_length: 14
j_call: TRBJ2-7
d_call: .
cdr3_aa: CAWGHRVSSYEQYF
cdr3_nt: TGTGCCTGGGGGCACAGGGTGAGCTCCTACGAGCAGTACTTC

v_call: TRBV6-6
clone_size: .
cdr3_length: 15
j_call: TRBJ2-2
d_call: TRBD1
cdr3_aa: CASSPFGQATGELFF
cdr3_nt: TGTGCCAGCAGCCCCTTCGGACAGGCAACCGGGGAGCTGTTTTTT

v_call: TRBV5-8
clone_size: few
cdr3_length: 16
j_call: TRBJ2-4
d_call: TRBD1
cdr3_aa: CASSLARQGTKNIQYF
cdr3_nt: TGTGCCAGCAGCTTGGCGAGACAGGGGACCAAAAACATTCAGTACTTC

v_call: TRBV27
clone_size: few
cdr3_length: 16
j_call: TRBJ2-3
d_call: TRBD1
cdr3_aa: CASSASDRGLTDTQYF
cdr3_nt: TGTGCCAGCAGTGCCTCGGACAGGGGGCTTACAGATACGCAGTATTTT

v_call: TRBV20-1
clone_size: .
cdr3_length: 15
j_call: TRBJ1-6
d_call: .
cdr3_aa: CSARARGGDRSPLHF
cdr3_nt: TGCAGTGCAAGAGCTCGGGGGGGCGACAGGTCACCCCTCCACTTT

v_call: TRBV7-2
clone_size: .
cdr3_length: 14
j_call: TRBJ1-4
d_call: .
cdr3_aa: CASRVKPTNEKLFF
cdr3_nt: TGTGCCAGCAGGGTAAAGCCCACTAATGAAAAACTGTTTTTT

v_call: TRBV7-2
clone_size: .
cdr3_length: 16
j_call: TRBJ1-1
d_call: .
cdr3_aa: CASRRTQHGMNTEAFF
cdr3_nt: TGTGCCAGCAGGAGGACACAACATGGGATGAACACTGAAGCTTTCTTT

v_call: TRBV20-1
clone_size: .
cdr3_length: 15
j_call: TRBJ2-7
d_call: .
cdr3_aa: CSARRGRGDSYEQYF
cdr3_nt: TGCAGTGCTAGGAGGGGGCGGGGGGACTCCTACGAGCAGTACTTC

v_call: TRBV5-1
clone_size: .
cdr3_length: 15
j_call: TRBJ2-5
d_call: TRBD2
cdr3_aa: CASGSGGVTPETQYF
cdr3_nt: TGCGCCAGCGGATCGGGGGGAGTAACTCCAGAGACCCAGTACTTC

v_call: TRBV5-6
clone_size: .
cdr3_length: 16
j_call: TRBJ2-7
d_call: .
cdr3_aa: CASNPTEGTGVYERYF
cdr3_nt: TGTGCCAGCAACCCCACAGAAGGGACGGGAGTCTACGAGCGGTACTTC

v_call: TRBV20-1
clone_size: few
cdr3_length: 14
j_call: TRBJ2-1
d_call: .
cdr3_aa: CSGRAGQGFREQFF
cdr3_nt: TGCAGCGGGAGGGCCGGACAGGGATTTCGGGAGCAGTTCTTC

v_call: TRBV5-5
clone_size: .
cdr3_length: 15
j_call: TRBJ2-3
d_call: TRBD2
cdr3_aa: CASSGLGGGRDTQYF
cdr3_nt: TGTGCCAGCAGCGGTCTAGGCGGGGGGCGGGATACGCAGTATTTT

v_call: TRBV5-1
clone_size: few
cdr3_length: 11
j_call: TRBJ2-1
d_call: .
cdr3_aa: CASSENNEQFF
cdr3_nt: TGCGCCAGCAGCGAGAACAATGAGCAGTTCTTC

v_call: TRBV18
clone_size: .
cdr3_length: 16
j_call: TRBJ2-7
d_call: .
cdr3_aa: CASSPQEGLSSYEQYF
cdr3_nt: TGTGCCAGCTCACCACAGGAAGGACTTAGCTCCTACGAGCAGTACTTC

v_call: TRBV6-1
clone_size: .
cdr3_length: 15
j_call: TRBJ2-1
d_call: .
cdr3_aa: CASSVGRTANNEQFF
cdr3_nt: TGTGCCAGCAGTGTCGGGAGGACAGCGAACAATGAGCAGTTCTTC

v_call: TRBV6-4
clone_size: .
cdr3_length: 12
j_call: TRBJ2-7
d_call: .
cdr3_aa: CASSDSLGEQYF
cdr3_nt: TGTGCCAGCAGTGACTCTCTGGGCGAGCAGTACTTC

v_call: TRBV27
clone_size: once
cdr3_length: 17
j_call: TRBJ2-1
d_call: TRBD2
cdr3_aa: CASSRGPSGGSYNEQFF
cdr3_nt: TGTGCCAGCAGTCGAGGGCCTAGCGGTGGCTCCTACAATGAGCAGTTCTTC

v_call: TRBV24-1
clone_size: .
cdr3_length: 14
j_call: TRBJ2-5
d_call: .
cdr3_aa: CATGSLNGDNEQYF
cdr3_nt: TGTGCCACCGGATCGTTGAACGGTGACAATGAGCAGTACTTC

v_call: TRBV10-3
clone_size: .
cdr3_length: 12
j_call: TRBJ2-7
d_call: .
cdr3_aa: CATALSLGEQYF
cdr3_nt: TGTGCCACGGCCCTCTCTTTAGGAGAGCAGTACTTC

v_call: TRBV28
clone_size: few
cdr3_length: 14
j_call: TRBJ2-1
d_call: .
cdr3_aa: CASSLREAYNEQFF
cdr3_nt: TGTGCCAGCAGTTTACGGGAAGCCTACAATGAGCAGTTCTTC

v_call: TRBV6-7
clone_size: .
cdr3_length: 15
j_call: TRBJ2-2
d_call: TRBD2
cdr3_aa: CASSYPGTSAGELFF
cdr3_nt: TGTGCCAGCAGTTACCCCGGGACTAGCGCCGGGGAGCTGTTTTTT

v_call: TRBV7-2
clone_size: .
cdr3_length: 12
j_call: TRBJ2-1
d_call: .
cdr3_aa: CASSLTGFEQFF
cdr3_nt: TGTGCCAGCAGCTTAACAGGGTTTGAGCAGTTCTTC

v_call: TRBV14
clone_size: .
cdr3_length: 19
j_call: TRBJ1-3
d_call: .
cdr3_aa: CASSPRPQAISMAGNTIYF
cdr3_nt: TGTGCCAGCAGCCCTCGACCCCAAGCAATTTCCATGGCTGGAAACACCATATATTTT

v_call: TRBV9
clone_size: few
cdr3_length: 14
j_call: TRBJ1-1
d_call: TRBD1
cdr3_aa: CASSVEGQGTEAFF
cdr3_nt: TGTGCCAGCAGCGTAGAGGGACAGGGGACTGAAGCTTTCTTT

v_call: TRBV6-2/TRBV6-3
clone_size: few
cdr3_length: 15
j_call: TRBJ1-2
d_call: .
cdr3_aa: CASSDPGGRDYGYTF
cdr3_nt: TGTGCCAGCAGTGATCCCGGGGGACGGGACTATGGCTACACCTTC

v_call: TRBV3-1
clone_size: .
cdr3_length: 13
j_call: TRBJ2-7
d_call: .
cdr3_aa: CASSQDTTTEQYF
cdr3_nt: TGTGCCAGCAGCCAAGATACGACTACCGAGCAGTACTTC

v_call: TRBV7-2
clone_size: .
cdr3_length: 14
j_call: TRBJ1-2
d_call: TRBD1
cdr3_aa: CASSLRDRSYGYTF
cdr3_nt: TGTGCCAGCAGCCTTCGGGACAGATCCTATGGCTACACCTTC

v_call: TRBV7-9
clone_size: .
cdr3_length: 13
j_call: TRBJ2-7
d_call: .
cdr3_aa: CASSLLERAEQYF
cdr3_nt: TGTGCCAGCAGCTTGTTGGAGAGAGCCGAGCAGTACTTC

v_call: TRBV6-2/TRBV6-3
clone_size: .
cdr3_length: 14
j_call: TRBJ2-1
d_call: TRBD2
cdr3_aa: CAVNSGRNRNEQFF
cdr3_nt: TGTGCCGTTAATAGCGGGAGGAATCGCAATGAGCAGTTCTTC

v_call: TRBV27
clone_size: few
cdr3_length: 14
j_call: TRBJ2-7
d_call: .
cdr3_aa: CASSLLSASYEQYF
cdr3_nt: TGTGCCAGCAGTTTACTTTCTGCCTCCTACGAGCAGTACTTC

v_call: TRBV20-1
clone_size: many
cdr3_length: 12
j_call: TRBJ2-5
d_call: .
cdr3_aa: CSAEWGVETQYF
cdr3_nt: TGCAGTGCTGAGTGGGGTGTCGAGACCCAGTACTTC

v_call: TRBV28
clone_size: .
cdr3_length: 13
j_call: TRBJ2-5
d_call: .
cdr3_aa: CASSHDRDYKQYF
cdr3_nt: TGTGCCAGCAGTCATGACAGGGACTACAAGCAGTACTTC

v_call: TRBV7-2
clone_size: .
cdr3_length: 12
j_call: TRBJ1-1
d_call: .
cdr3_aa: CASSLAQQEAFF
cdr3_nt: TGTGCCAGCAGCTTAGCGCAGCAGGAAGCTTTCTTT

v_call: TRBV6-2/TRBV6-3
clone_size: many
cdr3_length: 11
j_call: TRBJ2-7
d_call: .
cdr3_aa: CASSSGAVQYF
cdr3_nt: TGTGCCAGCAGTTCCGGGGCAGTGCAGTACTTC

v_call: TRBV6-2/TRBV6-3
clone_size: many
cdr3_length: 17
j_call: TRBJ1-2
d_call: .
cdr3_aa: CASTSYRWGSARYGYTF
cdr3_nt: TGTGCCAGCACTTCTTACCGATGGGGGAGCGCCCGGTATGGCTACACCTTC

v_call: TRBV20-1
clone_size: once
cdr3_length: 15
j_call: TRBJ2-7
d_call: .
cdr3_aa: CSASGGERISYEQYF
cdr3_nt: TGCAGTGCTAGCGGGGGTGAGCGCATTTCTTACGAGCAGTACTTC

v_call: TRBV7-9
clone_size: .
cdr3_length: 13
j_call: TRBJ1-5
d_call: TRBD1
cdr3_aa: CATAGGDYQPQHF
cdr3_nt: TGTGCCACCGCAGGGGGCGATTATCAGCCCCAGCATTTT

v_call: TRBV20-1
clone_size: .
cdr3_length: 15
j_call: TRBJ2-1
d_call: TRBD2
cdr3_aa: CSARGLAGLPNEQFF
cdr3_nt: TGCAGTGCTAGAGGTCTAGCGGGTCTCCCCAATGAGCAGTTCTTC

v_call: TRBV4-1
clone_size: .
cdr3_length: 15
j_call: TRBJ2-5
d_call: TRBD2
cdr3_aa: CASSPGPSGEETQYF
cdr3_nt: TGCGCCAGCAGCCCCGGGCCTAGCGGAGAAGAGACCCAGTACTTC

v_call: TRBV12-3/TRBV12-4
clone_size: many
cdr3_length: 13
j_call: TRBJ2-3
d_call: .
cdr3_aa: CASSFRGTDTQYF
cdr3_nt: TGTGCCAGCAGTTTTCGAGGCACAGATACGCAGTATTTT

v_call: TRBV7-6
clone_size: .
cdr3_length: 15
j_call: TRBJ2-7
d_call: .
cdr3_aa: CASSPSETRVKEQYF
cdr3_nt: TGTGCCAGCAGCCCAAGTGAAACTAGAGTGAAAGAGCAGTACTTC

v_call: TRBV2
clone_size: .
cdr3_length: 15
j_call: TRBJ2-1
d_call: .
cdr3_aa: CASSVRGRTYNEQFF
cdr3_nt: TGTGCCAGCAGTGTCAGGGGCCGGACCTACAATGAGCAGTTCTTC

v_call: TRBV7-2
clone_size: .
cdr3_length: 15
j_call: TRBJ2-7
d_call: .
cdr3_aa: CASSSREGAYNEQYF
cdr3_nt: TGTGCCAGCAGCTCCAGGGAAGGGGCCTACAATGAGCAGTACTTC

v_call: TRBV12-3/TRBV12-4
clone_size: .
cdr3_length: 14
j_call: TRBJ2-1
d_call: .
cdr3_aa: CASSPTPRQETQFF
cdr3_nt: TGTGCCAGCAGCCCAACCCCCAGACAAGAGACCCAGTTCTTC

v_call: TRBV15
clone_size: .
cdr3_length: 15
j_call: TRBJ2-1
d_call: TRBD2
cdr3_aa: CATSTSGSSYNEQFF
cdr3_nt: TGTGCCACCAGCACTAGCGGAAGCTCCTACAATGAGCAGTTCTTC

v_call: TRBV6-2/TRBV6-3
clone_size: .
cdr3_length: 18
j_call: TRBJ2-3
d_call: TRBD2
cdr3_aa: CASGYVAAGTIYADTQYF
cdr3_nt: TGTGCCAGCGGTTACGTGGCGGCGGGGACTATTTACGCAGATACGCAGTATTTT

v_call: TRBV4-3
clone_size: .
cdr3_length: 14
j_call: TRBJ1-2
d_call: TRBD1
cdr3_aa: CASSPQGAWYGYTF
cdr3_nt: TGCGCCAGCAGCCCACAGGGGGCATGGTATGGCTACACCTTC

v_call: TRBV6-6
clone_size: .
cdr3_length: 13
j_call: TRBJ2-1
d_call: TRBD2
cdr3_aa: CASSYGAAGEQFF
cdr3_nt: TGTGCCAGCAGTTACGGGGCAGCGGGAGAGCAGTTCTTC

v_call: TRBV5-5
clone_size: few
cdr3_length: 17
j_call: TRBJ2-1
d_call: .
cdr3_aa: CASSRGQGSISYNEQFF
cdr3_nt: TGTGCCAGCAGTCGAGGGCAGGGGAGCATATCCTACAATGAGCAGTTCTTC

v_call: TRBV29-1
clone_size: .
cdr3_length: 13
j_call: TRBJ2-5
d_call: .
cdr3_aa: CSAPKGGQETQYF
cdr3_nt: TGCAGCGCTCCGAAAGGGGGGCAAGAGACCCAGTACTTC

v_call: TRBV6-5
clone_size: few
cdr3_length: 14
j_call: TRBJ2-3
d_call: .
cdr3_aa: CASARVTSTDTQYF
cdr3_nt: TGTGCCAGTGCCAGGGTCACCAGCACAGATACGCAGTATTTT

v_call: TRBV20-1
clone_size: .
cdr3_length: 15
j_call: TRBJ1-6
d_call: .
cdr3_aa: CSARDRGGNNSPLHF
cdr3_nt: TGCAGTGCTAGAGATCGTGGAGGAAATAATTCACCCCTCCACTTT

v_call: TRBV29-1
clone_size: few
cdr3_length: 15
j_call: TRBJ2-1
d_call: TRBD1
cdr3_aa: CSVEGQSGFVDEQFF
cdr3_nt: TGCAGCGTTGAGGGACAGAGTGGGTTTGTGGATGAGCAGTTCTTC

v_call: TRBV29-1
clone_size: .
cdr3_length: 13
j_call: TRBJ1-1
d_call: .
cdr3_aa: CSGLLWGGTEAFF
cdr3_nt: TGCAGCGGCCTTCTTTGGGGGGGGACTGAAGCTTTCTTT

v_call: TRBV20-1
clone_size: few
cdr3_length: 10
j_call: TRBJ2-1
d_call: .
cdr3_aa: CSAIRNEQFF
cdr3_nt: TGCAGTGCTATTCGAAATGAGCAGTTCTTC

v_call: TRBV6-5
clone_size: many
cdr3_length: 15
j_call: TRBJ2-1
d_call: TRBD1
cdr3_aa: CASSETGTVYNEQFF
cdr3_nt: TGTGCCAGCAGTGAAACCGGGACAGTCTACAATGAGCAGTTCTTC